Listed below are T cell receptor beta chains from one sample, sequenced in a study of immune evolution from preneoplasia to lung adenocarcinoma. Produced via immunoSEQ multiplex PCR; TCRdb's table is partial and in-frame only. The sample contains 39,000 or so clones, around 79% of which appear only once. Sequencing input: FFPE invasive lung adenocarcinoma tissue. The receptor set was obtained from a person in their 60s with lung adenocarcinoma. CDR3s include the opening cysteine and the closing phenylalanine or tryptophan. D genes are given only for firm matches. Clone size, where shown, is once, few, many, or a class for clones that have expanded.

d_gene: TRBD1; abundance: .; v_gene: TRBV28; j_gene: TRBJ2-5; CDR3nt: TGTGCCAGCAGTCCGCTAATAAACAGGGGCAGGAAGACCCAGTACTTC; CDR3aa: CASSPLINRGRKTQYF
d_gene: .; abundance: .; v_gene: TRBV5-1; j_gene: TRBJ2-5; CDR3nt: TGCGCCAGCAGCTTGCCGGGGGGCGAGACCCAGTACTTC; CDR3aa: CASSLPGGETQYF
d_gene: TRBD2; abundance: .; v_gene: TRBV27; j_gene: TRBJ2-1; CDR3nt: TGTGCCAGCAGTCTGTACTCGGGACTAGCGGTCGACAATGAGCAGTTCTTC; CDR3aa: CASSLYSGLAVDNEQFF
d_gene: .; abundance: .; v_gene: TRBV6-4; j_gene: TRBJ2-2; CDR3nt: TGTGCCAGCAGTGAGGGCGGGACCAACACCGGGGAGCTGTTTTTT; CDR3aa: CASSEGGTNTGELFF
d_gene: TRBD2; abundance: few; v_gene: TRBV5-4; j_gene: TRBJ2-1; CDR3nt: TGTGCCAGCCGTGTGACTAGCGGGTACAATGAGCAGTTCTTC; CDR3aa: CASRVTSGYNEQFF
d_gene: TRBD1; abundance: .; v_gene: TRBV28; j_gene: TRBJ1-2; CDR3nt: TGTGCCAGCAGTTTACCCCGGGACAGCCATGGCTACACCTTC; CDR3aa: CASSLPRDSHGYTF
d_gene: .; abundance: .; v_gene: TRBV6-1; j_gene: TRBJ2-7; CDR3nt: TGTGCCAGCAGTGAAGTGGGGAGGAGGGGTTGGTTCTACGAGCAGTACTTC; CDR3aa: CASSEVGRRGWFYEQYF
d_gene: .; abundance: once; v_gene: TRBV11-3; j_gene: TRBJ2-5; CDR3nt: TGTGCCAGCAGCCGACAGGTCCGGGAGACCCAGTACTTC; CDR3aa: CASSRQVRETQYF
d_gene: TRBD1; abundance: .; v_gene: TRBV10-3; j_gene: TRBJ2-7; CDR3nt: TGTGCCATCACTACCGGACAGGAACACGAGCAGTACTTC; CDR3aa: CAITTGQEHEQYF
d_gene: .; abundance: .; v_gene: TRBV11-3; j_gene: TRBJ2-5; CDR3nt: TGTGCCAGCAGCTTGGGCGCGACAAAACTCAAAGAGACCCAGTACTTC; CDR3aa: CASSLGATKLKETQYF
d_gene: .; abundance: few; v_gene: TRBV6-1; j_gene: TRBJ2-6; CDR3nt: TGTGCCAGCAGTGGACAGTCTGGGGCCAACGTCCTGACTTTC; CDR3aa: CASSGQSGANVLTF
d_gene: .; abundance: .; v_gene: TRBV28; j_gene: TRBJ2-5; CDR3nt: TGTGCCAGCAGTTCCTCGGTTAACGAAGAGACCCAGTACTTC; CDR3aa: CASSSSVNEETQYF
d_gene: TRBD2; abundance: few; v_gene: TRBV11-2; j_gene: TRBJ2-1; CDR3nt: TGTGCCAGCAGCTTTGTTGCGGGAGGGCCTGATGAGCAGTTCTTC; CDR3aa: CASSFVAGGPDEQFF
d_gene: .; abundance: .; v_gene: TRBV7-8; j_gene: TRBJ2-3; CDR3nt: TGTGCCAGCAGCTTTAAGCCAGATACGCAGTATTTT; CDR3aa: CASSFKPDTQYF
d_gene: .; abundance: .; v_gene: TRBV6-4; j_gene: TRBJ2-1; CDR3nt: TGTGCCAGCAGTGACTCTAGCGGCTCCTACAATGAGCAGTTCTTC; CDR3aa: CASSDSSGSYNEQFF
d_gene: TRBD2; abundance: .; v_gene: TRBV9; j_gene: TRBJ2-2; CDR3nt: TGTGCCAGCAGCGTAGGACTAGCGGGAGGCACCGGGGAGCTGTTTTTT; CDR3aa: CASSVGLAGGTGELFF
d_gene: .; abundance: .; v_gene: TRBV5-8; j_gene: TRBJ2-1; CDR3nt: TGTGCCAGCAGCTTGGGGAGTACAGGAACCTACAATGAGCAGTTCTTC; CDR3aa: CASSLGSTGTYNEQFF
d_gene: .; abundance: few; v_gene: TRBV5-1; j_gene: TRBJ1-1; CDR3nt: TGCGCCAGCAGCCAAGACATGAACACTGAAGCTTTCTTT; CDR3aa: CASSQDMNTEAFF
d_gene: TRBD1; abundance: few; v_gene: TRBV6-6; j_gene: TRBJ1-1; CDR3nt: TGTGCCAGCAAGCAGGGGGAGGCGAACACTGAAGCTTTCTTT; CDR3aa: CASKQGEANTEAFF
d_gene: .; abundance: .; v_gene: TRBV7-2; j_gene: TRBJ2-3; CDR3nt: TGTGCCAGCAGCTCCCAACTCCTCAGCGGCACAGATACGCAGTATTTT; CDR3aa: CASSSQLLSGTDTQYF
d_gene: .; abundance: .; v_gene: TRBV14; j_gene: TRBJ2-5; CDR3nt: TGTGCCAGCAGCCAAAACAGCCAAGAGACCCAGTACTTC; CDR3aa: CASSQNSQETQYF
d_gene: .; abundance: .; v_gene: TRBV10-2; j_gene: TRBJ1-5; CDR3nt: TGCGCCAGCAGTCGAGGAGGTGAGGGCAATCAGCCCCAGCATTTT; CDR3aa: CASSRGGEGNQPQHF
d_gene: TRBD1; abundance: once; v_gene: TRBV28; j_gene: TRBJ1-2; CDR3nt: TGTGCCAGCAGCCTACAGGGGGCACATACTAACTATGGCTACACCTTC; CDR3aa: CASSLQGAHTNYGYTF
d_gene: TRBD2; abundance: .; v_gene: TRBV2; j_gene: TRBJ2-3; CDR3nt: TGTGCCAGCAGCCGAACCCTAGCGGAAGCCAGCACAGATACGCAGTATTTT; CDR3aa: CASSRTLAEASTDTQYF
d_gene: .; abundance: .; v_gene: TRBV7-9; j_gene: TRBJ2-1; CDR3nt: TGTGCCAGCAGCCCCCGGGCCTACAATGAGCAGTTCTTC; CDR3aa: CASSPRAYNEQFF
d_gene: TRBD1; abundance: .; v_gene: TRBV6-5; j_gene: TRBJ1-1; CDR3nt: TGTGCCAGCAGTTACTCACCAGACAGGGGGCTGGCTTTCTTT; CDR3aa: CASSYSPDRGLAFF
d_gene: .; abundance: .; v_gene: TRBV9; j_gene: TRBJ2-7; CDR3nt: TGTGCCAGCAGCGTAACAGTGGTCTCGTACGAGCAGTACTTC; CDR3aa: CASSVTVVSYEQYF
d_gene: .; abundance: .; v_gene: TRBV18; j_gene: TRBJ2-2; CDR3nt: TGTGCCAGCTCACCACCTTCCGGGGAGCTGTTTTTT; CDR3aa: CASSPPSGELFF
d_gene: .; abundance: .; v_gene: TRBV9; j_gene: TRBJ2-7; CDR3nt: TGTGCCAGCAGCGTAGGGGTGCGGAGCTCCTACGAGCAGTACTTC; CDR3aa: CASSVGVRSSYEQYF
d_gene: .; abundance: .; v_gene: TRBV19; j_gene: TRBJ1-1; CDR3nt: TGTGCCAGTAGTATAGCCGGACAAGGCCATGAAGCTTTCTTT; CDR3aa: CASSIAGQGHEAFF
d_gene: .; abundance: .; v_gene: TRBV28; j_gene: TRBJ1-5; CDR3nt: TGTGCCAGCAGTTCCCCAAGGACTGGGGGGAATCAGCCCCAGCATTTT; CDR3aa: CASSSPRTGGNQPQHF
d_gene: TRBD2; abundance: few; v_gene: TRBV11-2; j_gene: TRBJ2-1; CDR3nt: TGTGCCAGCAGCTTAGCGGGGGGTAAGAGCTCCTACAATGAGCAGTTCTTC; CDR3aa: CASSLAGGKSSYNEQFF
d_gene: TRBD1; abundance: .; v_gene: TRBV19; j_gene: TRBJ1-5; CDR3nt: TGTGCCAGCTCCCGGCGGCGGGACAGGGGATCTGGTCAGCCCCAGCATTTT; CDR3aa: CASSRRRDRGSGQPQHF
d_gene: TRBD1; abundance: .; v_gene: TRBV28; j_gene: TRBJ2-7; CDR3nt: TGTGCCAGCAGTTTGGGAGACAGGGGCAACGAGCAGTACTTC; CDR3aa: CASSLGDRGNEQYF
d_gene: TRBD1; abundance: .; v_gene: TRBV19; j_gene: TRBJ2-2; CDR3nt: TGTGCCAGTAGTAAGGGACAGGGGTACACCGGGGAGCTGTTTTTT; CDR3aa: CASSKGQGYTGELFF
d_gene: .; abundance: .; v_gene: TRBV19; j_gene: TRBJ2-4; CDR3nt: TGTGCCAGTAACGGACAGTTAGCCAAAAACATTCAGTACTTC; CDR3aa: CASNGQLAKNIQYF
d_gene: .; abundance: .; v_gene: TRBV18; j_gene: TRBJ1-1; CDR3nt: TGTGCCAGCTCACCCCTCACCCGGGACGTTGAAGCTTTCTTT; CDR3aa: CASSPLTRDVEAFF
d_gene: .; abundance: .; v_gene: TRBV7-2; j_gene: TRBJ2-1; CDR3nt: TGTGCCAGCTTAAGGAGTCGAGAGCAGTTCTTC; CDR3aa: CASLRSREQFF
d_gene: .; abundance: .; v_gene: TRBV10-3; j_gene: TRBJ1-1; CDR3nt: TGTGCCATCAGTCCCGAGGAAACAGATCGTACTGAAGCTTTCTTT; CDR3aa: CAISPEETDRTEAFF
d_gene: .; abundance: .; v_gene: TRBV19; j_gene: TRBJ1-5; CDR3nt: TGTGCCAGTAGTCCCTCCGTGGGTAGCAATCAGCCCCAGCATTTT; CDR3aa: CASSPSVGSNQPQHF
d_gene: .; abundance: .; v_gene: TRBV5-1; j_gene: TRBJ2-7; CDR3nt: TGCGCCAGCAGCTTCTTGTTTCAAAACAGGGAGGCCTACGAGCAGTACTTC; CDR3aa: CASSFLFQNREAYEQYF
d_gene: .; abundance: .; v_gene: TRBV11-2; j_gene: TRBJ2-2; CDR3nt: TGTGCCAGCAGCTTCACTGCGGGGATGGCCGGGGAGCTGTTTTTT; CDR3aa: CASSFTAGMAGELFF
d_gene: .; abundance: .; v_gene: TRBV18; j_gene: TRBJ2-6; CDR3nt: TGTGCCAGCTCACAAAGCTCTGGGGCCAACGTCCTGACTTTC; CDR3aa: CASSQSSGANVLTF
d_gene: TRBD2; abundance: .; v_gene: TRBV5-4; j_gene: TRBJ2-2; CDR3nt: TGTGCCAGCAGCCCGGGACTAGCGGGAGGGCCGGGCGGGGAGCTGTTTTTT; CDR3aa: CASSPGLAGGPGGELFF
d_gene: .; abundance: .; v_gene: TRBV5-6; j_gene: TRBJ2-5; CDR3nt: TGTGCCAGCAGCTTCGGTACAGGCGGTCCAGAGACCCAGTACTTC; CDR3aa: CASSFGTGGPETQYF